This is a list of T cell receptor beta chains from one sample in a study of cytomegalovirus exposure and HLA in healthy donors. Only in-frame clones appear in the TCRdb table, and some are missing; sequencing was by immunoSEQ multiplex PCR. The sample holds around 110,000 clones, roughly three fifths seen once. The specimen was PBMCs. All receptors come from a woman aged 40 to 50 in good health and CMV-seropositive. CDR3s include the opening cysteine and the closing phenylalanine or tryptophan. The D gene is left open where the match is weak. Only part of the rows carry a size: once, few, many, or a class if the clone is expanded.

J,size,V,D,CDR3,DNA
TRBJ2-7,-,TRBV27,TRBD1,CASSLGQGDYEQYF,TGTGCCAGCAGCCTCGGACAGGGAGACTACGAGCAGTACTTC
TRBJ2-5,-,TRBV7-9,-,CASSSKGVQETQYF,TGTGCCAGCAGCAGCAAAGGGGTACAAGAGACCCAGTACTTC
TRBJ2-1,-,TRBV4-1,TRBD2,CASSRTLAGAGEQFF,TGCGCCAGCAGCCGAACCCTAGCGGGAGCCGGCGAGCAGTTCTTC
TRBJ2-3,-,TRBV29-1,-,CSVEGGSGITDTQYF,TGCAGCGTTGAAGGAGGTAGCGGAATCACAGATACGCAGTATTTT
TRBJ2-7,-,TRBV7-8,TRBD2,CASSLRSGRLGEQYF,TGTGCCAGCAGCTTACGCTCCGGGAGGTTGGGCGAGCAGTACTTC
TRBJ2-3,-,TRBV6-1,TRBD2,CASSDSTSGWSDTQYF,TGTGCCAGCAGTGATTCAACTAGCGGGTGGTCAGATACGCAGTATTTT
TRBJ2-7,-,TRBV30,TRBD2,CAWSPGTSGSYEQYF,TGTGCCTGGAGCCCCGGGACTAGCGGTTCCTACGAGCAGTACTTC
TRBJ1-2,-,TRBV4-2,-,CASSPQGSDYGYTF,TGTGCCAGCAGCCCCCAGGGGTCCGACTATGGCTACACCTTC
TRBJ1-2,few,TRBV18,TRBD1,CASSPIPEGAALGYTF,TGTGCCAGCTCACCTATTCCAGAGGGGGCGGCCTTAGGCTACACCTTC
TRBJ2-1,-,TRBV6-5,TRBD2,CASSYGPRETYNEQFF,TGTGCCAGCAGTTACGGCCCGCGGGAGACCTACAATGAGCAGTTCTTC
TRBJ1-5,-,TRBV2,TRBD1,CASRLRGLYQPQHF,TGTGCCAGCCGACTGAGGGGGCTATATCAGCCCCAGCATTTT
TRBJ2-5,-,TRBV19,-,CASSPGGPRPTQYF,TGTGCCAGTAGCCCAGGGGGGCCGCGTCCGACCCAGTACTTC
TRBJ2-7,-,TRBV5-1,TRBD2,CASSLRTSGSYEQYF,TGCGCCAGCAGCTTGAGGACTAGCGGATCCTACGAGCAGTACTTC
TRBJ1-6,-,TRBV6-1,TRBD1,CASSGDRENSPLHF,TGTGCCAGCAGTGGGGACAGGGAGAATTCACCCCTCCACTTT
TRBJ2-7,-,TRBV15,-,CATSRERGRGYEQYF,TGTGCCACCAGCAGAGAAAGGGGCAGGGGCTACGAGCAGTACTTC
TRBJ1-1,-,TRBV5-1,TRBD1,CASSLDQGGDAEAFF,TGCGCCAGCAGCTTGGACCAGGGGGGCGACGCTGAAGCTTTCTTT
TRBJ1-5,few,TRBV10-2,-,CASSESAGASQPQHF,TGCGCCAGCAGTGAGTCTGCGGGGGCCAGTCAGCCCCAGCATTTT
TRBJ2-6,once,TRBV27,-,CASSFSPTGIPSGANVLTF,TGTGCCAGCAGTTTCAGTCCCACAGGGATCCCCTCTGGGGCCAACGTCCTGACTTTC
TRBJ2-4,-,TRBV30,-,CAWSVRRRAGIQYF,TGTGCCTGGAGTGTACGGCGGAGGGCGGGCATTCAGTACTTC
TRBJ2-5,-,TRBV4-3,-,CASSQQRGHQETQYF,TGCGCCAGCAGCCAACAACGCGGTCACCAAGAGACCCAGTACTTC
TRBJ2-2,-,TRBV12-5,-,CASGLIIRDGHGELFF,TGTGCTAGTGGTTTGATTATCCGGGATGGTCACGGGGAGCTGTTTTTT
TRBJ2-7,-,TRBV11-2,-,CASSLAPRSGEQYF,TGTGCCAGCAGCTTAGCCCCCAGAAGCGGCGAGCAGTACTTC
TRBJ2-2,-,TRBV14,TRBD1,CASSSWTGEVGELFF,TGTGCCAGCAGCTCTTGGACAGGGGAGGTCGGGGAGCTGTTTTTT
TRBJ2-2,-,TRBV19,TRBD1,CASSDIPGGGAGELFF,TGTGCCAGTAGTGATATCCCAGGGGGTGGGGCCGGGGAGCTGTTTTTT
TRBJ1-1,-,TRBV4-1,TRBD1,CASSQLGQGRNTEAFF,TGCGCCAGCAGCCAATTGGGACAGGGAAGAAACACTGAAGCTTTCTTT
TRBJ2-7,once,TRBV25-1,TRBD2,CASSEGRELGYEQYF,TGTGCCAGCAGTGAAGGGCGGGAGCTAGGCTACGAGCAGTACTTC
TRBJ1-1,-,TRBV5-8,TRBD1,CASSLYTGGTEAFF,TGTGCCAGCAGCTTGTATACAGGGGGCACTGAAGCTTTCTTT
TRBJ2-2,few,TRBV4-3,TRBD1,CASSQYDRGGAGELFF,TGCGCCAGCAGCCAATATGACAGGGGAGGCGCCGGGGAGCTGTTTTTT
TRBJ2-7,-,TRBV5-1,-,CASTQGGFVDEQYF,TGCGCCAGCACACAGGGCGGATTCGTCGACGAGCAGTACTTC
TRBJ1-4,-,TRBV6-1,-,CASSDPWGLNEKLFF,TGTGCCAGCAGTGACCCTTGGGGGCTTAATGAAAAACTGTTTTTT
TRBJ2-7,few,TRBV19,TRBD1,CASSAGYRGLFSEQYF,TGTGCCAGTAGTGCCGGTTACAGGGGGCTCTTCTCCGAGCAGTACTTC
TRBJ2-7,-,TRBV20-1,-,CSAPRGAEQYF,TGCAGTGCCCCCCGCGGCGCCGAGCAGTACTTC
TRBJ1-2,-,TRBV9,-,CASSTRASNGYTF,TGTGCCAGCAGCACCCGCGCTTCGAACGGCTACACCTTC
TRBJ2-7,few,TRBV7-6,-,CASSLAGAHYEQYF,TGTGCCAGCAGCTTAGCGGGAGCTCACTACGAGCAGTACTTC
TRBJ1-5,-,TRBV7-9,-,CASSSGLSQPQHF,TGTGCCAGCAGCTCGGGACTCTCCCAGCCCCAGCATTTT
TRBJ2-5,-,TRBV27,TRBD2,CASSTQGTSGTVQETQYF,TGTGCCAGCAGTACGCAAGGGACTAGCGGTACTGTCCAAGAGACCCAGTACTTC
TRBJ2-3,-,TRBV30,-,CAWSGASTDTQYF,TGTGCCTGGAGTGGGGCTAGCACAGATACGCAGTATTTT
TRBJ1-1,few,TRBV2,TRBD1,CASSVHRGLPLNTEAFF,TGTGCCAGCAGCGTCCACAGGGGCCTCCCCCTGAACACTGAAGCTTTCTTT
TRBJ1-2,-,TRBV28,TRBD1,CASSFLNIGQGANYGYTF,TGTGCCAGCAGTTTTTTGAATATCGGACAGGGGGCTAACTATGGCTACACCTTC
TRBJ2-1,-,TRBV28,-,CASSFIGRGNEQFF,TGTGCCAGCAGTTTTATTGGCAGGGGCAATGAGCAGTTCTTC
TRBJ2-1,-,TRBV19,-,CASSQGRLAERGQFF,TGTGCCAGTAGTCAGGGGAGGCTAGCGGAAAGGGGGCAGTTCTTC
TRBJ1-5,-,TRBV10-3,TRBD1,CAISESWDRGQGSNQPQHF,TGTGCCATCAGTGAGTCTTGGGACAGGGGGCAGGGTAGCAATCAGCCCCAGCATTTT
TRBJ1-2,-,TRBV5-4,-,CASSLGSGQLLFGYTF,TGTGCCAGCAGCTTGGGAAGCGGCCAGCTTTTATTCGGCTACACCTTC
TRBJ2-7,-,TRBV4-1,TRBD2,CASSPGTSSYEQYF,TGCGCCAGCAGCCCCGGGACTAGCAGCTACGAGCAGTACTTC
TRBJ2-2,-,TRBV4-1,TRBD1,CASSQEYTGEGTGELFF,TGCGCCAGCAGCCAAGAGTACACAGGGGAAGGCACCGGGGAGCTGTTTTTT
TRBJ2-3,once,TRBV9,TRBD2,CASSEGLTPRTQYF,TGTGCCAGCAGCGAGGGACTAACACCGCGAACGCAGTATTTT